Sequencing of this TCR beta chain was carried out in a study of cytomegalovirus exposure and HLA in healthy donors (dated by TCRdb to 2017 to 2019). Regarding the study in general: An earlier analysis of approximately 550 of the donors reported 250 to 300 Gb of sequence data and around 120 million unique TCR beta sequences from roughly 180 million T cells. An early release that covered fewer than 750 HLA-typed donors contained approximately 300 gigabases of sequencing data and tens of millions of unique TCR sequences. The genetic ancestry cluster associated with self-reported Caucasian donors included over 65% of the 300 to 400 genotyped donors. The study aimed to test whether cataloging public T cell receptors could reveal signatures of past pathogen exposure. Using immunosequencing, the study profiled T cell repertoires from 640 or so subjects and related those repertoires to cytomegalovirus serostatus. A separate validation cohort of more than 100 different subjects was used in addition to the roughly 700-subject first cohort. High-throughput TCR immunosequencing, statistical association of individual TCRs with disease status, and machine learning were combined to predict cytomegalovirus infection status. In a later analysis, previously published TCR beta repertoires from hundreds of donors were re-analyzed and high-resolution HLA genotyping was added so that TCR occurrence patterns could be studied. Rather than drawing on any new phenotypic data, the later analysis identified candidate immune exposures from TCR beta sequences and the way those sequences occurred across donors. In an earlier analysis of roughly 540 of the donors, high-throughput TCR beta sequencing was used to judge whether each TCR beta V gene segment behaved as functional or pseudogenic. Alongside the repertoire data, information on donor age, sex, ethnicity and CMV serostatus was compiled. A later genetic analysis took genome-wide SNP genotypes for about 65% of the 666 donors and used that subset as a discovery cohort. Every repertoire in the discovery cohort had been generated on one and the same sequencing platform. HLA typing included class I and class II loci at four-digit resolution. The number of typed donors differed by locus: about 629-630 for A, B, C, DRB1 and DQB1; 500 to 550 for DQA1; around 580 for DPA1; and about 450 for DPB1. Roughly five DR-DQ haplotypes were handled as single units for association and clustering, since linkage in the cohort was strong. Among about 390 genotyped donors of the cohort, an average of about 240,000 unique TCR beta nucleotide sequences were sequenced per donor, roughly 20% of them non-productive.

A note on this clone: Its antigen is currently not known.

Library construction relied on the immunoSEQ multiplex PCR assay. A mixture of 60 forward primers for TCR Vbeta segments and 13 reverse primers for TCR Jbeta segments was used in the multiplex PCR. A multiplex PCR assay on genomic DNA amplified the CDR3 region of rearranged TCR beta genes. Amplified TCR beta libraries were sequenced as 87-base-pair reads on the Illumina HiSeq System. The study's own analysis went as follows. A later analysis tallied roughly 80 million unique TCR beta chains across the approximately 670 repertoires, and some 12 million of those chains were shared by two or more donors. Raw reads were error-corrected and collapsed into unique sequences with a nearest-neighbor algorithm that merged closely related sequences to remove PCR and sequencing errors. V, D and J gene segments were assigned by aligning CDR3 sequences to IMGT reference sequences. For a sequence to be retained, a match of at least six nucleotides to both a V gene segment and a J gene segment was required. Rearrangements were classified as productive when the CDR3 lacked stop codons and remained in frame with V and J, and all other rearrangements were classified as non-productive. Following IMGT convention, CDR3 was defined as the stretch from the second conserved V-encoded cysteine to the conserved J-encoded phenylalanine. The earlier analysis of some 540 of the donors excluded any sequence lacking an unambiguous match to a single V gene segment. In an earlier analysis of roughly 600 of the donors, a V segment was called functional when productive rearrangements were above 56.7%, and segregating when the standard deviation between donors exceeded 5%. A statistical classification framework was developed to diagnose cytomegalovirus status using the catalog of TCR beta chain sequences. V and J gene assignment, in a later analysis, came from comparing TCR nucleotide sequences with IMGT/GENE-DB human TR gene sequences. Using the TCRdist pipeline, a later analysis assigned CDR3 sequences along with most-parsimonious VDJ recombination scenarios. A later analysis defined each TCR beta chain by its CDR3 amino acid sequence plus V-gene family, and excluded reads lacking a unique V-gene family. In a later analysis, some 600 highly shared, low-generation-probability nucleotide sequences were removed to address suspected cross-contamination and a sequencing artifact. For each public chain, a later analysis derived a clonal expansion index from normalized ranks of inferred template counts within each repertoire. Generation probabilities in a later analysis came from a VDJ recombination model fitted to out-of-frame rearrangements, and those results were checked against IGoR. Hypergeometric tests were used in a later analysis to score TCR-TCR, TCR-HLA and TCR-CMV co-occurrence, with a repertoire-size bias correction applied to the TCR pairs. False discovery rates were estimated in a later analysis by permuting HLA or CMV assignments 20 times. A later analysis grouped co-occurring TCRs with DBSCAN, adding TCRdist sequence similarity when clustering within HLA-allele-positive subsets. For co-occurrence clustering, repertoires with fewer than 30,000 or more than 120,000 public chains were excluded, along with a handful of repertoires with anomalous nucleotide sharing. Drawn from immuneACCESS, this table holds only the in-frame rearrangements with V and J called that TCRdb kept. Clones are partly lost; checked studies trace under half to an unresolved V gene and leave the rest unexplained. Clone size and the V and J calls come from that table; the DNA yielded D and trimming. This sample's table contains approximately 100,000 clones. The top ten constitute under 0.7% of the sample.

V is trimmed back by 4 bases and J by 4 bases, and the junction contains 14 bases that no gene match accounts for. The germline V gene (reference sequence) specifies SGHNT as CDR1 and YYREEE as CDR2. Taken from cysteine to phenylalanine, the CDR3 has 17 residues. CDR3 DNA is the only sequence kept; it has 51 bases, read in frame from the first base. In total, more than 500 healthy bone marrow donors made up the cohort. All cohort members were sampled while nominally healthy, although unrecorded immune exposures were likely present. The donor tested CMV seronegative, placing the donor among the approximately 360 seronegative members of the cohort. Every donor gave a peripheral blood sample, and the peripheral blood mononuclear cells from that sample were used for TCR beta sequencing. Genomic DNA was extracted from the blood cell samples with the Qiagen DNeasy Blood Extraction Kit. The full study reports these points: Three of the identified cytomegalovirus-associated TCR beta chains were confirmed in vitro to be specific for cytomegalovirus antigens. A later genetic analysis associated a missense DCLRE1C variant with V-gene and J-gene trimming of TCR beta chains, and an independent cohort replicated the association. According to a later analysis, most CMV-associated TCR beta chains appeared to be HLA-restricted, and the HLA associations seemed to be driven largely by CMV exposure. The earlier analysis of some 540 of the donors excluded roughly 17 rarely observed V segments, including chromosome 9 orphons, because counts were too low. For the cohort, immune exposure information was limited to CMV serostatus. Some IMGT-functional V segments, including TRBV6-2 and TRBV6-3, could not be distinguished by the 87-base-pair reads and were therefore excluded. A further reported finding was that TCR beta sequences accurately predicted the HLA-A and HLA-B alleles for most subjects in the first cohort. The authors suggested that the approach could potentially be extended to other disease states and immunological phenotypes. In this cohort, only TCR beta chains were sequenced, and detectable features were limited by the absence of alpha or paired-chain data. Across donors, most TCR sequences were observed very rarely, whereas some public TCRs were present in many individuals. A total of about 150 TCR beta chains were listed by the study as associated with cytomegalovirus. In a later analysis, HLA-associated TCR beta chains showed more clonal expansion and lower generation probabilities than non-associated chains that were equally common. A later analysis reported that several top co-occurrence clusters appeared linked to parvovirus B19, influenza, CMV and Epstein-Barr virus. Because HLA typing was missing for some donors at each locus, association tests included only the typed subset. The classifier was reported to diagnose cytomegalovirus status with high specificity and sensitivity in both the original and validation cohorts. In a later analysis, the rate of TCR association differed among HLA loci, with DRB1 alleles having the most associated TCRs and HLA-C alleles having the fewest. In a later analysis, 16,951 TCR beta sequences were associated with specific HLA alleles at a false discovery rate of 0.05. The presence/absence analyses assumed that sequencing depth was roughly uniform across donors, and that assumption may not be true. In an earlier analysis of several hundred of the donors, most TCR beta V segments were observed in productive rearrangements about 87% or about 30% of the time, broadly matching IMGT annotations. According to a later genetic analysis, donors in an Asian-associated ancestry cluster had fewer N-insertions in productive TCRs than the roughly 660-donor mean. Correlated functional status among segregating V segments might be attributable to linkage disequilibrium, but an unknown experimental factor could not be ruled out. A cluster of highly shared sequence variants was judged likely to be a technical artifact of the sequencing pipeline. Strong co-occurrence of HLA alleles, especially DR and DQ, made assigning TCR associations to individual alleles difficult.

This TCR derives from a man aged 45-65 years in good health and CMV-seronegative. Specimen: PBMCs. The sequence joins TRBV5-4 to TRBJ2-3; 8 of the junction bases match TRBD1. The CDR3 loop reads CASSPPRGRGRADTQYF. The nucleotide sequence is given as TGTGCCAGCAGCCCCCCCCGGGGCAGGGGGCGAGCAGATACGCAGTATTTT.